This TCR beta chain was sequenced for a study of blood T cells in healthy people across ages. The count of this clonotype is one. Researchers isolated at least 6 million PBMCs per sample. With a J-beta primer mix and a sample-barcoded 5' primer, a second PCR ran roughly 6 to 12 cycles. TCRdb re-called the 5' RACE reads through MiXCR, storing one row per CDR3 protein. The repertoire holds hundreds of thousands of distinct CDR3 sequences, with roughly 50% as singletons. Trimming at V came to 4 bases and at J to 6 bases, leaving 9 bases not matched to a gene. The CDR3 totals 15 residues. Sequencing used blood. This sequence joins TRBV12-3 or TRBV12-4 and TRBJ2-1; TRBD1 matches 7 bases. The TCR sequence derives from a man aged 40-50 years in good health. The CDR3 here is CASSSRTGPSNEQFF. CDR3 in DNA: TGTGCCAGCAGTTCCCGGACAGGTCCTTCCAATGAGCAGTTCTTC.